Detailed here is one T cell receptor beta chain. They got blood RNA out of unsorted whole blood and also pulled out germline DNA. Trimming cost V 6 bases and J 4 bases, with 9 bases left between them. Germline values: CDR1 SGHTA, CDR2 FQGTGA. The CDR3 extends over 13 amino acids. This entry belongs to a study of tumor-infiltrating lymphocytes in primary liver carcinoma. Looking at the study overall: Through surgical resection, the patients' primary liver carcinoma was treated.

TCR beta cDNA was made from 450 to 550 ng total RNA with a constant-region primer. Researchers made the TCR beta libraries by running three nested multiplex PCR rounds with slightly modified ARM-PCR. TRBV1-TRBV30 forward primers and a C-beta reverse primer were used in the first two PCR rounds, which each ran for about 10 cycles. Via MiXCR, TCRdb re-called the multiplex PCR reads, giving one row per CDR3 protein. The table shows around 330,000 distinct CDR3 sequences, with 50% to 70% occurring only once. The V call is TRBV7-3, the J call TRBJ2-2; D uncertain. Sequenced input: peripheral blood. This receptor was obtained from a man in his forties with primary liver carcinoma and hepatitis B virus infection. The CDR3 loop is CASSASVTGELFF. The CDR3 DNA sequence: TGTGCCAGCAGTGCGAGCGTCACCGGGGAGCTGTTTTTT.